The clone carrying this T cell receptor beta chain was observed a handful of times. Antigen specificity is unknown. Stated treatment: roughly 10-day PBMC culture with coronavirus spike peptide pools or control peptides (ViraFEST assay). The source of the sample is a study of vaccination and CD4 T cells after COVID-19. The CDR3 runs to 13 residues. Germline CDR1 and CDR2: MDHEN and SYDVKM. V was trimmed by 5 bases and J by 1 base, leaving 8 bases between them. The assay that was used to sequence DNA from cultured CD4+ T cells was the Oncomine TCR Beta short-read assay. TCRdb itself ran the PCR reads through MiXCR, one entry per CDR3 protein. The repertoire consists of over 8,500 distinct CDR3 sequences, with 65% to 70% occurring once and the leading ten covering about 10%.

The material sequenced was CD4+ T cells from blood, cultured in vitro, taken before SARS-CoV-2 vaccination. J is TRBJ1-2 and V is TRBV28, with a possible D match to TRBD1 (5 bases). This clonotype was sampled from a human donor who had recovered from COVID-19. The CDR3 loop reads CASSRQLNYGYTF. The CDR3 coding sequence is TGTGCCAGCAGTCGACAGCTTAACTATGGCTACACCTTC.